This T cell receptor beta chain was found in a study of CD8+CD57+ T cells in acquired aplastic anemia. It was patients with CD8+CD57+ cell expansion by flow cytometry who were chosen for sequencing. TCR beta VDJ and CDR3 profiling used genomic DNA as template. TCRdb redid the calling of the reads with MiXCR, one entry per CDR3 protein. Found here are a few hundred thousand distinct CDR3 sequences, around 32% of them singletons; the top ten hold 0.82%. This clonotype has only a few counts. Looked up from germline, CDR1 is SGDLS and CDR2 is YYNGEE. V was pared by 2 bases and J by 2 bases, with 9 bases of the junction left unmatched. CDR3 length: 17 amino acids.

This receptor was taken from a human donor with aplastic anemia. The chain has TRBV9 and TRBJ2-7, with TRBD2 matching 11 bases. The source material was sorted CD4+, CD8+, or CD8+CD57+ T cells (not recorded which) from PBMCs. The CDR3 here is CASSVGLAGGRPYEQYF. In DNA form, the CDR3 reads TGTGCCAGCAGCGTGGGCCTAGCGGGAGGACGGCCCTACGAGCAGTACTTC.